The 11 T cell receptor beta chains below all came from one sample that was sequenced in a study of control samples from healthy donors and cancer patients. TCRdb's copy holds only in-frame clones and misses some; the assay was immunoSEQ multiplex PCR. The table lists 100,000 to 150,000 clones, roughly 92% of them singletons. The sample taken for sequencing was PBMCs. These receptors all stem from a man older than 75 with head and neck cancer.

The rearrangement joins TRBV6-5 to TRBJ2-7; 8 nucleotides agree with TRBD1. The germline V gene encodes CDR1 MNHEY and CDR2 SVGAGI. The CDR3 totals 13 residues. The trim removed 6 bases at V and 4 bases at J, leaving 5 bases unmatched. CDR3 sequence (DNA): TGTGCCAGCAGGCGACAGGGGAGATACGAGCAGTACTTC. Translating gives CASRRQGRYEQYF.

The CDR3, as DNA: TGTGCCAGCAGCCCGGATTCCTATAATGAAAAACTGTTTTTT. Residues: CASSPDSYNEKLFF. The rearrangement links TRBV5-4 to TRBJ1-4; no firm D call. The germline gives CDR1 SGHNT, CDR2 YYREEE (reference sequence). With 4 bases removed from V and 4 bases from J, the gap between germline ends came to 11 bases. The CDR3 consists of 14 residues.

This clone was detected once. J is TRBJ1-2 and V is TRBV29-1; TRBD1 might be the D (5 bases). CDR1 and CDR2 (germline): SQVTM, ANQGSEA. This CDR3 region has 13 residues. V was cut by 5 bases and J by 2 bases, with 12 bases left in between. CDR3 region: CSVQGGPNYGYTF. Here the CDR3 DNA reads TGCAGCGTTCAGGGAGGTCCAAACTATGGCTACACCTTC.

The CDR3 sequence: CASSPHETGICEQYF. The DNA for the CDR3 is TGTGCCAGCAGCCCACATGAGACAGGGATCTGCGAGCAGTACTTC. The V and J genes are TRBV5-7 and TRBJ2-7; TRBD1 matches at 7 bases. TRBV5-7 is assigned to the ORF class and has an uncertain function. This CDR3 has 15 amino acids. The ends lost 4 bases at V and 6 bases at J; junction bases unmatched: 13.

The gene calls are TRBV5-6 and TRBJ1-2, with TRBD1 identical over 7 bases. Germline V gene data show CDR1 as SGHDT and CDR2 as YYEEEE. CDR3 length equals 14 residues. Trimming cost V 3 bases and J 1 base; bases outside gene matches: 3. As DNA, the CDR3 is TGTGCCAGCAGCTCACAGGGGTTTAACTATGGCTACACCTTC. It is translated as CASSSQGFNYGYTF.

This clone was counted once. The chain couples TRBV5-1 to TRBJ2-7, with 8 bases matching TRBD1. J lost 2 bases, V lost 4 bases, and 2 bases had no gene match. The CDR3 spans 13 residues. CDR1 and CDR2 from the germline V gene are SGHRS and YFSETQ. The CDR3 spells CASSRTGTYEQYF. CDR3 DNA: TGCGCCAGCAGCCGGACAGGGACCTACGAGCAGTACTTC.

The rearrangement uses TRBV5-6 and TRBJ2-7; TRBD2 is a possible D gene (5 bases). Germline V gives CDR1 SGHDT, CDR2 YYEEEE. The CDR3 is 12 residues long. The V and J ends lost 2 bases and 6 bases respectively, with 9 bases between them. CDR3 residues: CASSFTGVEQYF. In DNA form, the CDR3 reads TGTGCCAGCAGCTTCACCGGGGTCGAGCAGTACTTC.

This rearrangement joins TRBV4-1 to TRBJ1-4, with 7 bases aligning to TRBD1. CDR3 length: 15 residues. Germline V lookup: CDR1 MGHRA, CDR2 YSYEKL. With V trimmed by 4 bases and J by 0 bases, 2 bases remained unmatched. In DNA form, the CDR3 reads TGCGCCAGCAGCCGAGGGACAGCAACTAATGAAAAACTGTTTTTT. This sequence encodes CASSRGTATNEKLFF.

The chain's CDR3 is CASSWFVGENEQYF. The DNA of the CDR3 is TGTGCCAGCAGCTGGTTTGTGGGTGAAAACGAGCAGTACTTC. The chain couples TRBV5-8 to TRBJ2-7; no clear D gene. The germline gives CDR1 SGHTS, CDR2 YDEGEE. The CDR3 contains 14 residues. Trimming stripped 3 bases from V and 5 bases from J, with 15 bases between.

The chain's CDR3 is CAWSPSGTSYNEQFF. The CDR3 coding sequence is TGTGCCTGGAGTCCTAGCGGGACCTCCTACAATGAGCAGTTCTTC. The J gene is TRBJ2-1, the V gene TRBV30; the match to TRBD2 covers 9 bases. This CDR3 is 15 amino acids long. Trimming at V came to 2 bases and at J to 0 bases, leaving 2 bases not matched to a gene. Germline V CDR1 and CDR2: GTSNPN, SVGIG (reference sequence).

The chain joins TRBV11-3 to TRBJ2-3; D uncertain. The CDR3 length is 13 residues. CDR1 and CDR2 (germline): SGHNT, YENEEA. Trimming shortened V by 3 bases and J by 2 bases, and 6 bases separated the two germline ends. This CDR3 is CASSFDFTDTQYF. The CDR3 DNA reads as TGTGCCAGCAGCTTTGACTTCACAGATACGCAGTATTTT.